This entry concerns a single T cell receptor (beta chain). The entry originates in a study of OX40 agonist ivuxolimab in advanced cancers. Study context: At 82.7% male, the cohort had a mean age of roughly 60 years, ranging from about 20 to 90.

Data came from immunoSEQ multiplex PCR; TCRdb stores just in-frame clones and leaves some out. The sample shows 50,000 to 60,000 clones, roughly nine tenths of them seen only once. Autoimmune disease history or systemic immunosuppression led to patients being barred. This sequence was found in an adult with an advanced solid tumor such as melanoma, head and neck, liver or kidney cancer. The sample in question was CD4+ or CD8+ T cells sorted from blood, obtained in a trial of the OX40 agonist ivuxolimab.

In DNA, the CDR3 is TGTGCCAGTAGTACGGGACAGGACTTCTCTGGGGCCAACGTCCTGACTTTC. This encodes CASSTGQDFSGANVLTF. The chain combines TRBV19 with TRBJ2-6; 8 bases align to TRBD1. V gave up 4 bases and J gave up 0 bases; unmatched junction bases: 5. CDR3 length: 17 amino acids. Germline CDR1 reads LNHDA; CDR2 reads SQIVND (reference sequence).